This is a list of T cell receptor beta chains from one sample in a study. MiXCR, applied by TCRdb to the RT-PCR reads, yields one record per CDR3 protein. Counted here are hundreds of thousands of distinct CDR3 sequences, 12% to 15% occurring once; the ten biggest clones make up about 3.6%. The sequenced sample consisted of memory CD4+ T cells from blood. The source of these receptors is a female donor in good health, serving as a healthy control. CDR3s include the opening cysteine and the closing phenylalanine or tryptophan. A D gene is named only where the DNA matches it firmly. Not all rows give a size; the values are once, few, many and, for expanded clones, a class.

.,TRBV12-3/TRBV12-4,TRBJ1-3,.,CASSRDSMSGNTIYF,TGTGCCAGCAGTCGGGACTCAATGAGCGGAAACACCATATATTTT
.,TRBV6-6,TRBJ2-1,few,CASSYSGGVNEQFF,TGTGCCAGCAGTTACTCGGGGGGCGTGAATGAGCAGTTCTTC
TRBD2,TRBV5-4,TRBJ2-5,.,CASSSRTSGEQETQYF,TGTGCCAGCAGCTCCCGGACTAGCGGGGAGCAAGAGACCCAGTACTTC
.,TRBV7-6,TRBJ2-5,few,CASSYGFKETQYF,TGTGCCAGCAGCTACGGGTTTAAAGAGACCCAGTACTTC
.,TRBV6-1,TRBJ2-3,many,CASRTTGITDTQYF,TGTGCCAGCAGGACTACAGGGATCACAGATACGCAGTATTTT
.,TRBV10-3,TRBJ2-3,many,CAVGTAATDTQYF,TGTGCCGTTGGGACTGCAGCCACAGATACGCAGTATTTT
.,TRBV10-3,TRBJ2-2,few,CAIGALGPGELFF,TGTGCCATCGGGGCCCTTGGACCCGGGGAGCTGTTTTTT
.,TRBV5-1,TRBJ2-2,few,CASSLDGSGELFF,TGCGCCAGCAGCTTGGATGGGTCCGGGGAGCTGTTTTTT
.,TRBV4-3,TRBJ2-3,many,CASSQGAKLSTDTQYF,TGCGCCAGCAGCCAAGGGGCCAAACTCAGCACAGATACGCAGTATTTT
TRBD2,TRBV5-1,TRBJ2-5,few,CASSDMGGSETQYF,TGCGCCAGCAGCGATATGGGGGGGTCAGAGACCCAGTACTTC
TRBD1,TRBV5-1,TRBJ1-1,many,CASSMGQVNTEAFF,TGCGCCAGCAGCATGGGACAGGTGAACACTGAAGCTTTCTTT
.,TRBV5-4,TRBJ2-1,.,CASSSQGGGDNEQFF,TGTGCCAGCAGCTCTCAGGGGGGCGGGGACAATGAGCAGTTCTTC
.,TRBV20-1,TRBJ2-1,.,CSASPGWANPQFF,TGCAGTGCTAGTCCCGGTTGGGCTAACCCTCAGTTCTTC
.,TRBV2,TRBJ2-3,.,CASIGSSRVTDTQYF,TGTGCCAGCATTGGGTCTAGCAGAGTCACAGATACGCAGTATTTT
TRBD1,TRBV20-1,TRBJ1-2,few,CSASPGTGGGYTF,TGCAGTGCTAGTCCCGGGACAGGGGGAGGCTACACCTTC
TRBD1,TRBV5-5,TRBJ2-4,many,CASGPGQGNIQYF,TGTGCCAGCGGACCGGGACAGGGTAACATTCAGTACTTC
.,TRBV7-9,TRBJ2-3,.,CASSLGAVGGTDTQYF,TGTGCCAGCAGCTTAGGCGCGGTCGGAGGCACAGATACGCAGTATTTT
TRBD1,TRBV18,TRBJ2-2,.,CASSPQPLGQVNTGELFF,TGTGCCAGCTCACCACAACCGCTCGGACAGGTGAACACCGGGGAGCTGTTTTTT
TRBD2,TRBV20-1,TRBJ2-3,few,CSAPSGRTTPTDTQYF,TGCAGTGCTCCGAGCGGGAGGACCACCCCCACAGATACGCAGTATTTT
.,TRBV20-1,TRBJ2-2,.,CSARVAANTGELFF,TGCAGTGCTAGAGTGGCGGCGAACACCGGGGAGCTGTTTTTT
TRBD1,TRBV6-5,TRBJ2-7,many,CASRRDSTYEQYF,TGTGCCAGCCGCCGGGACAGCACCTACGAGCAGTACTTC
.,TRBV20-1,TRBJ2-5,.,CSARWGMETQYF,TGCAGTGCTAGATGGGGAATGGAGACCCAGTACTTC
.,TRBV12-3/TRBV12-4,TRBJ2-7,many,CASSLDGNYEQYF,TGTGCCAGCAGCCTCGACGGAAATTACGAGCAGTACTTC
TRBD1,TRBV7-9,TRBJ1-2,few,CASSSLTGGAVSGYTF,TGTGCCAGCAGCTCACTGACAGGGGGCGCTGTTTCGGGCTACACCTTC
.,TRBV20-1,TRBJ2-5,.,CSAQTPGEETQYF,TGCAGTGCTCAGACCCCCGGGGAAGAGACCCAGTACTTC
TRBD2,TRBV10-3,TRBJ2-3,few,CAISDYLAGASTDTQYF,TGTGCCATCAGTGACTATTTGGCGGGAGCTAGCACAGATACGCAGTATTTT
TRBD1,TRBV20-1,TRBJ1-6,few,CSATKTRGFNSPLHF,TGCAGTGCTACAAAGACCAGGGGGTTTAATTCACCCCTCCACTTT
.,TRBV28,TRBJ1-4,.,CASSSRGIEKLFF,TGTGCCAGCAGCTCTAGGGGTATCGAAAAACTGTTTTTT
TRBD2,TRBV7-3,TRBJ2-7,many,CASSLMGGTYEQYF,TGTGCCAGCAGCTTAATGGGGGGGACCTACGAGCAGTACTTC
TRBD2,TRBV20-1,TRBJ2-1,many,CSASGRASEQFF,TGCAGTGCTAGCGGGAGGGCCAGTGAGCAGTTCTTC
.,TRBV5-1,TRBJ2-3,few,CASSPGTFTDTQYF,TGCGCCAGCAGCCCCGGGACATTCACAGATACGCAGTATTTT
TRBD1,TRBV15,TRBJ1-4,few,CATSSPGQIYEKLFF,TGTGCCACCAGCTCACCGGGACAGATATATGAAAAACTGTTTTTT
.,TRBV3-1,TRBJ1-6,.,CASSRPRESPLHF,TGTGCCAGCAGCCGTCCCAGGGAGTCACCCCTCCACTTT
.,TRBV11-2,TRBJ1-6,few,CASAAIDNSPLHF,TGTGCCAGCGCAGCTATCGATAATTCACCCCTCCACTTT
TRBD2,TRBV25-1,TRBJ2-1,many,CASTPAGGRSSYNEQFF,TGTGCCAGCACCCCTGCGGGCGGGAGGAGCTCCTACAATGAGCAGTTCTTC
.,TRBV20-1,TRBJ2-7,few,CSARGSANSYEQYF,TGCAGTGCTAGAGGATCGGCCAACTCCTACGAGCAGTACTTC
.,TRBV7-2,TRBJ1-1,.,CASSPRAENTEAFF,TGTGCCAGCAGCCCCAGGGCTGAGAACACTGAAGCTTTCTTT
TRBD1,TRBV7-2,TRBJ2-5,many,CASSLVGDRGETQYF,TGTGCCAGCAGCTTAGTTGGGGACAGGGGGGAGACCCAGTACTTC
TRBD2,TRBV6-5,TRBJ2-7,many,CASGWRRGTTYEQYF,TGTGCCAGCGGATGGAGGCGGGGGACTACCTACGAGCAGTACTTC
.,TRBV20-1,TRBJ1-5,.,CSARDRDSYSNQPQHF,TGCAGTGCTAGAGATCGCGACAGTTATAGCAATCAGCCCCAGCATTTT
.,TRBV7-9,TRBJ2-7,.,CASSSPDGGKSYEQYF,TGTGCCAGCAGCAGCCCCGACGGGGGAAAGAGCTACGAGCAGTACTTC
.,TRBV29-1,TRBJ1-3,few,CSVDGQGGNTIYF,TGCAGCGTTGACGGCCAGGGAGGAAACACCATATATTTT
.,TRBV10-3,TRBJ1-3,many,CATDMDNNSGNTIYF,TGTGCCACCGATATGGACAATAACTCTGGAAACACCATATATTTT
.,TRBV7-6,TRBJ1-3,few,CASSLARNTGNTIYF,TGTGCCAGCAGCTTAGCCCGAAATACTGGAAACACCATATATTTT
TRBD1,TRBV18,TRBJ2-7,.,CASSPPNYGTGYEQYF,TGTGCCAGCTCACCTCCTAATTACGGGACAGGCTACGAGCAGTACTTC
.,TRBV5-1,TRBJ2-1,.,CASSFTGTPNNEQFF,TGCGCCAGCAGCTTCACCGGGACACCCAACAATGAGCAGTTCTTC
.,TRBV4-2,TRBJ1-1,few,CASSQGMRSNTEAFF,TGTGCCAGCAGCCAAGGAATGCGGTCGAACACTGAAGCTTTCTTT
.,TRBV10-3,TRBJ2-5,.,CAISESRTRGQETQYF,TGTGCCATCAGTGAGTCTCGGACAAGGGGCCAAGAGACCCAGTACTTC
TRBD1,TRBV7-9,TRBJ1-1,.,CASSPMTGGWGTEAFF,TGTGCCAGCAGCCCGATGACAGGGGGCTGGGGCACTGAAGCTTTCTTT
.,TRBV5-6,TRBJ2-1,many,CASSPGLSSYNEQFF,TGTGCCAGCAGTCCGGGCCTAAGCTCCTACAATGAGCAGTTCTTC
.,TRBV7-2,TRBJ1-4,.,CASSPGTRGLRRVFF,TGTGCCAGCAGCCCCGGAACCCGGGGACTGCGACGAGTGTTTTTT
TRBD1,TRBV20-1,TRBJ2-5,many,CSVRGQGAGETQYF,TGCAGTGTCCGGGGACAGGGGGCTGGGGAGACCCAGTACTTC
.,TRBV27,TRBJ1-3,few,CASSPTGSPRSNTIYF,TGTGCCAGCAGTCCCACGGGGTCCCCAAGGAGCAACACCATATATTTT
.,TRBV7-9,TRBJ2-1,few,CASSFSGAGNEQFF,TGTGCCAGCAGCTTTTCAGGGGCCGGGAATGAGCAGTTCTTC
TRBD1,TRBV28,TRBJ1-5,.,CASSLDRGYNQPQHF,TGTGCCAGCAGCCTCGACAGGGGATACAATCAGCCCCAGCATTTT
.,TRBV9,TRBJ2-1,.,CASSVSAHTSYNEQFF,TGTGCCAGCAGCGTTTCTGCGCATACCTCCTACAATGAGCAGTTCTTC
TRBD1,TRBV3-1,TRBJ2-7,few,CASSPRTGAAYEQYF,TGTGCCAGCAGCCCGCGGACAGGGGCGGCCTACGAGCAGTACTTC
.,TRBV20-1,TRBJ2-3,.,CSASGGTATDTQYF,TGCAGTGCTAGTGGGGGGACAGCCACAGATACGCAGTATTTT
TRBD1,TRBV5-1,TRBJ1-1,.,CASSFQGGSTEAFF,TGCGCCAGCAGCTTTCAGGGGGGAAGCACTGAAGCTTTCTTT
.,TRBV3-1,TRBJ1-3,.,CASSQDYPQGSGNTIYF,TGTGCCAGCAGCCAAGACTACCCACAGGGTTCAGGAAACACCATATATTTT